This TCR beta chain is from a study of blood T cell repertoires in COVID-19. Study-level background: COVID-19 samples, acute and convalescent, were from the United States, Italy and Spain.

Residents of about two dozen US areas, aged roughly 18 to 89 years, made up the participants. Categorization into cohorts depended on clinical history that participants reported. The authors' processing: For nucleated cells, counts were estimated from reference gene primer amplification. This table comes from immunoSEQ multiplex PCR, and its TCRdb copy is limited to in-frame clones, with some not included. V and J calls and clone size are as listed in that table; D and trimming were resolved from the DNA. The table has around 150,000 clones, about four fifths seen once. Germline loops: CDR1 SEHNR, CDR2 FQNEAQ (reference sequence). The J segment lost 9 bases and the V segment lost 0 bases, leaving 8 bases of the junction unmatched. The CDR3 runs to 15 residues.

Sample: PBMCs or T cells enriched from blood (not recorded which). The clonotype was recovered from a woman aged 50 to 60 with acute COVID-19. The rearrangement joins TRBV7-9 to TRBJ2-1, with 7 bases fitting TRBD2. CDR3 sequence (DNA): TGTGCCAGCAGCTTAGCGCAAGGCGGGAGCGGTGAGCAGTTCTTC. It encodes CASSLAQGGSGEQFF.